One and the same sample provided the 29 T cell receptor beta chains below, sequenced in a study of lymphopenia after photon versus proton radiotherapy (dated by TCRdb to between 2018 and 2021). Library preparation employed the immunoSEQ multiplex PCR assay. The source is immuneACCESS, and TCRdb retained only in-frame sequences with V and J called. Part of the clones is not carried over; for the studies checked, unresolved V genes explain less than half of this, and the remainder is unexplained. The sample table records over 35,000 clones; about four fifths of these occur just once. The top ten clones comprise about 24% of the sample. Material: peripheral blood, obtained from a patient treated with proton-based radiotherapy. The source of these receptors is a woman aged 70-85 years with pancreatic cancer.

CDR3 protein: CATVRAKAPSTDTQYF. The CDR3 nucleotides read TGTGCCACCGTCCGGGCCAAGGCCCCTAGCACAGATACGCAGTATTTT. The chain carries TRBV28 and TRBJ2-3; D is unclear. Germline values: CDR1 MDHEN, CDR2 SYDVKM. With 10 bases removed from V and 0 bases from J, the gap between germline ends came to 20 bases. The CDR3 has 16 amino acids.

This sequence joins TRBV7-3 and TRBJ1-1; the D gene is possibly TRBD1 (6 bases). CDR3 length equals 15 residues. Between the trimmed V and J ends, which lost 3 bases and 1 base, there was a span of 12 bases. CDR1 SGHTA and CDR2 FQGTGA come from the germline V gene. CDR3 bases: TGTGCCAGCAGCTTTACGGGACATAGGAACACTGAAGCTTTCTTT. Translated: CASSFTGHRNTEAFF.

This sequence joins TRBV11-3 and TRBJ1-2; 8 bases are a match to TRBD1. In germline, CDR1 is SGHNT, CDR2 YENEEA. V gave up 3 bases and J gave up 6 bases; unmatched junction bases: 3. The CDR3 covers 13 residues. This CDR3 reads CASSFGQGDGYTF. The CDR3 bases are TGTGCCAGCAGCTTTGGACAGGGAGATGGCTACACCTTC.

CDR3 coding DNA: TGTGCCAGCAGCCTGGGGAATGAGCAGTTCTTC. It encodes CASSLGNEQFF. The genes are TRBV9 and TRBJ2-1; D gene unclear. Germline V CDR1 and CDR2: SGDLS, YYNGEE. With 4 bases removed from V and 7 bases from J, the gap between germline ends came to 6 bases. This CDR3 region has 11 residues.

The chain combines TRBV29-1 with TRBJ2-3; a weak D match, TRBD2 (5 bases). Trimming took off 4 bases at V and 10 bases at J, with 24 bases between the two ends. CDR3 length: 15 residues. Germline lookup yields CDR1 SQVTM and CDR2 ANQGSEA. The DNA of the CDR3 is TGCAGCGTTGTCGAGGGCTTCCTCGGCCTTCTACCGCAGTATTTT. It yields the protein CSVVEGFLGLLPQYF.

The rearrangement joins TRBV28 to TRBJ2-7; maybe TRBD2 (6 bases). There are 15 residues in the CDR3. Looked up from germline, CDR1 is MDHEN and CDR2 is SYDVKM. Trimming left V 2 bases short and J 0 bases short, with 11 bases between. This chain's CDR3 is CASSLMGGYSYEQYF. The CDR3, as DNA: TGTGCCAGCAGTTTAATGGGGGGATACTCCTACGAGCAGTACTTC.

This clone was picked up one time. The V call is TRBV7-9, the J call TRBJ1-1, with TRBD1 matching 8 bases. CDR3 size: 15 residues. V shed 5 bases, J shed 0 bases, and the junction held 5 bases outside the gene matches. CDR1 is SEHNR, CDR2 FQNEAQ, per germline (reference sequence). This chain's CDR3 is CASSPGTGLNTEAFF. In DNA, the CDR3 is TGTGCCAGCAGCCCCGGGACAGGATTGAACACTGAAGCTTTCTTT.

The V and J genes are TRBV28 and TRBJ1-1, with D possibly TRBD1 on 5 matching bases. Trimming removed 2 bases from V and 11 bases from J, with 12 bases in between. Germline V gives CDR1 MDHEN, CDR2 SYDVKM. The CDR3 extends over 12 amino acids. The CDR3 protein is CASSLMGRGAFF. CDR3 nucleotides: TGTGCCAGCAGTTTAATGGGACGGGGGGCTTTCTTT. Complete variable domain (other parts from reference TRBV28 and TRBJ1-1): DVKVTQSSRYLVKRTGEKVFLECVQDMDHENMFWYRQDPGLGLRLIYFSYDVKMKEKGDIPEGYSVSREKKERFSLILESASTNQTSMYLCASSLMGRGAFFGQGTRLTVV.

The chain carries TRBV5-6 and TRBJ1-1; 7 bases agree with TRBD1. The CDR3 runs 15 residues. From germline, CDR1 is SGHDT and CDR2 YYEEEE. V trimming: 1 base; J trimming: 4 bases; junction bases outside the gene matches: 7. The DNA of the CDR3 is TGTGCCAGCAGCTTGCCGAGGGGGCCTATCACTGAAGCTTTCTTT. This sequence encodes CASSLPRGPITEAFF.

The genes are TRBV27 and TRBJ2-1; 14 bases line up with TRBD2. Looked up from germline, CDR1 is MNHEY and CDR2 is SMNVEV (reference sequence). Trimming at V came to 3 bases and at J to 5 bases, leaving 12 bases not matched to a gene. The CDR3 has 19 amino acids. CDR3 residues: CASSFDPGLAGAINNEQFF. The CDR3 bases are TGTGCCAGCAGTTTCGACCCGGGACTAGCGGGAGCTATAAACAATGAGCAGTTCTTC.

The chain links TRBV6-5 to TRBJ2-2; the match to TRBD1 covers 10 bases. There are 15 residues in the CDR3. J gave up 4 bases and V 6 bases, and 5 bases lay outside the gene matches. The germline gives CDR1 MNHEY, CDR2 SVGAGI. Here the CDR3 DNA reads TGTGCCAGCAGCGCAGACAGGGGGCGCACCGGGGAGCTGTTTTTT. It encodes CASSADRGRTGELFF.

This chain uses TRBV5-4 with TRBJ2-2; no reliable D call. The V gene's germline CDR1 is SGHNT and CDR2 YYREEE (reference sequence). V was pared by 4 bases and J by 2 bases, with 18 bases between. The CDR3 has 17 amino acids. The CDR3 DNA reads TGTGCCAGCAGCCCCCCCGGTACGGCGATTAACACCGGGGAGCTGTTTTTT. Residues: CASSPPGTAINTGELFF. Complete variable domain (other parts from reference TRBV5-4 and TRBJ2-2): ETGVTQSPTHLIKTRGQQVTLRCSSQSGHNTVSWYQQALGQGPQFIFQYYREEENGRGNFPPRFSGLQFPNYSSELNVNALELDDSALYLCASSPPGTAINTGELFFGEGSRLTVL.

The V gene is TRBV5-4, the J gene TRBJ1-6; TRBD1 matches at 10 bases. Looked up from germline, CDR1 is SGHNT and CDR2 is YYREEE (reference sequence). The CDR3 totals 15 residues. V was pared by 0 bases and J by 9 bases, with 3 bases of the junction left unmatched. The chain's CDR3 is CASSLDGTGASPLHF. CDR3 coding DNA: TGTGCCAGCAGCTTGGACGGGACAGGGGCTTCACCCCTCCACTTT.

The chain recombines TRBV7-6 with TRBJ2-2, with unresolved D. Trimming took off 5 bases at V and 0 bases at J, with 10 bases between the two ends. This CDR3 has 15 amino acids. Per the germline V gene, CDR1 is SGHVS and CDR2 is FNYEAQ. CDR3 nucleotide sequence: TGTGCCAGCAGCCCAAGCAGGTCGAACACCGGGGAGCTGTTTTTT. Amino acid sequence: CASSPSRSNTGELFF.

This chain links TRBV19 with TRBJ2-2, with D unresolved. There are 14 residues in the CDR3. V was clipped by 10 bases and J by 3 bases, with 15 bases between them. Germline V CDR1 and CDR2: LNHDA, SQIVND (reference sequence). The CDR3 nucleotides are TGTGCCACTATGAGGAGCAGATACACCGGGGAGCTGTTTTTT. Protein product: CATMRSRYTGELFF.

The CDR3, as DNA: TGCGCCAGCAGCTTGGAGACCTCAGCGAGACCGAACACCGGGGAGCTGTTTTTT. It translates to CASSLETSARPNTGELFF. The chain links TRBV5-1 to TRBJ2-2; D unresolved. Trimming took off 0 bases at V and 0 bases at J, with 15 bases between the two ends. Germline lookup yields CDR1 SGHRS and CDR2 YFSETQ. The CDR3 is 18 amino acids.

The chain employs TRBV5-1 and TRBJ2-1; TRBD1 agrees at 9 bases. CDR1 and CDR2 from the germline V gene are SGHRS and YFSETQ. The V and J ends lost 7 bases and 4 bases, in that order; junction bases with no gene match: 9. The CDR3 sequence is 15 residues long. The CDR3 DNA is TGCGCCAGCCTACAAGAGGGACAGGGATACAATGAGCAGTTCTTC. It is translated as CASLQEGQGYNEQFF.

The chain has TRBV2 and TRBJ2-7; unclear D gene. V gave up 7 bases and J gave up 1 base, with 14 bases separating them. Germline loops: CDR1 SNHLY, CDR2 FYNNEI. The CDR3 has 14 residues. CDR3 loop: CASTEWQSSYEQYF. CDR3 DNA sequence: TGTGCCAGCACCGAGTGGCAGAGTTCCTACGAGCAGTACTTC.

The chain carries TRBV4-3 and TRBJ1-4, with TRBD1 as a possible D gene (6 bases). Germline CDR1 reads LGHNA; CDR2 reads YSLEER. This CDR3 has 16 residues. The ends were cut back, 3 bases at V and 0 bases at J, with 11 bases in the middle. The CDR3 nucleotides are TGCGCCAGCAGCCACGACAGGTTTGCAACTAATGAAAAACTGTTTTTT. Translation: CASSHDRFATNEKLFF.

This clone was counted between two and nine times. V is TRBV18 and J is TRBJ2-7; 8 bases map to TRBD1. V shed 2 bases, J shed 6 bases, and the junction held 9 bases outside the gene matches. The CDR3 extends over 15 amino acids. CDR1 and CDR2 from the germline V gene are KGHSH and LQKENI. CDR3 region: CASSPFDRGKGEQYF. CDR3 sequence (DNA): TGTGCCAGCTCACCATTCGACAGGGGCAAGGGCGAGCAGTACTTC.

V usage is TRBV5-8 and J usage is TRBJ1-3, with D perhaps TRBD1 (5 bases). The CDR3 is 13 amino acids. Germline V lookup: CDR1 SGHTS, CDR2 YDEGEE. V was shortened by 2 bases and J by 3 bases, with 6 bases between the two germline ends. The CDR3 sequence: CASSFRGGNTIYF. In nucleotides, the CDR3 is TGTGCCAGCAGCTTTAGGGGTGGAAACACCATATATTTT.

This clone was seen a single time. CDR3 sequence reads: CASSTFSDSAPFF. The CDR3 DNA reads TGTGCCAGCAGCACTTTCTCGGACTCGGCTCCGTTCTTC. V is TRBV7-3 and J is TRBJ2-1; TRBD2 might be the D (5 bases). Per the germline V gene, CDR1 is SGHTA and CDR2 is FQGTGA. V was cut by 5 bases and J by 15 bases, with 20 bases left in between. The CDR3 is 13 residues long.

The chain joins TRBV7-6 to TRBJ2-1; 10 positions agree with TRBD2. V gave up 5 bases and J gave up 7 bases; unmatched junction bases: 5. This CDR3 spans 14 amino acids. Germline CDR1 and CDR2: SGHVS and FNYEAQ. The CDR3 DNA reads TGTGCCAGCAGCCTAGGACTAGCGGCAAATGAGCAGTTCTTC. This sequence encodes CASSLGLAANEQFF. The full variable domain, completed using reference TRBV7-6 and TRBJ2-1, is GAGVSQSPRYKVTKRGQDVALRCDPISGHVSLYWYRQALGQGPEFLTYFNYEAQQDKSGLPNDRFSAERPEGSISTLTIQRTEQRDSAMYRCASSLGLAANEQFFGPGTRLTVL.

CDR3 sequence (DNA): TGTGCCAGCTCACCAACGACAGGGGGCGAGAATGAGCAGTTCTTC. Protein product: CASSPTTGGENEQFF. The chain employs TRBV18 and TRBJ2-1, with 10 bases matching TRBD1. The V gene's germline CDR1 is KGHSH and CDR2 LQKENI. This CDR3 is built from 15 residues. V was clipped by 2 bases and J by 7 bases; unmatched bases: 5. The whole variable domain, filled in from reference TRBV18 and TRBJ2-1, reads NAGVMQNPRHLVRRRGQEARLRCSPMKGHSHVYWYRQLPEEGLKFMVYLQKENIIDESGMPKERFSAEFPKEGPSILRIQQVVRGDSAAYFCASSPTTGGENEQFFGPGTRLTVL.

The V gene is TRBV27, the J gene TRBJ1-3; D may be TRBD1 (6 bases). Trimming removed 6 bases from V and 0 bases from J, with 15 bases in between. The CDR3 totals 16 residues. Germline CDR1 reads MNHEY; CDR2 reads SMNVEV (reference sequence). The CDR3 is CASRKKTGSSGNTIYF. The CDR3 nucleotides are TGTGCCAGCAGAAAGAAGACAGGCTCCTCTGGAAACACCATATATTTT.

In this sample, this clone turned up a few times. This chain connects TRBV30 to TRBJ2-7; D is perhaps TRBD1 (6 bases). This CDR3 has 14 residues. Between the trimmed V and J ends, which lost 5 bases and 3 bases, there was a span of 17 bases. Looked up from germline, CDR1 is GTSNPN and CDR2 is SVGIG (reference sequence). This CDR3 reads CAWEKQGDLYEQYF. CDR3 nucleotides: TGTGCCTGGGAAAAACAGGGAGACCTCTACGAGCAGTACTTC.

This chain uses TRBV27 with TRBJ2-1; TRBD2 is a possible D gene (6 bases). This CDR3 has 13 amino acids. The germline CDR1 and CDR2 sequences are MNHEY and SMNVEV (reference sequence). V was trimmed by 2 bases and J by 7 bases, leaving 9 bases between them. As DNA, the CDR3 is TGTGCCAGCAGTTTACGGGAGTTAAATGAGCAGTTCTTC. Translated: CASSLRELNEQFF.

This clone came up once. V is TRBV18 and J is TRBJ2-5; no firm D call. V gave up 6 bases and J gave up 1 base, with 9 bases separating them. The CDR3 covers 13 residues. The germline gives CDR1 KGHSH, CDR2 LQKENI. The CDR3 sequence is CASSSGPQETQYF. The CDR3 nucleotides are TGTGCCAGCTCTTCCGGACCCCAAGAGACCCAGTACTTC. The variable domain in full, with the rest retrieved from reference TRBV18 and TRBJ2-5, is NAGVMQNPRHLVRRRGQEARLRCSPMKGHSHVYWYRQLPEEGLKFMVYLQKENIIDESGMPKERFSAEFPKEGPSILRIQQVVRGDSAAYFCASSSGPQETQYFGPGTRLLVL.

The chain has TRBV28 and TRBJ1-4; 7 bases align to TRBD1. The CDR3 has 16 amino acids. Germline lookup yields CDR1 MDHEN and CDR2 SYDVKM. V shed 5 bases, J shed 2 bases, and the junction held 8 bases outside the gene matches. CDR3 sequence (DNA): TGTGCCAGCAGTCCAGAGGGGACAGCCACTAATGAAAAACTGTTTTTT. Protein product: CASSPEGTATNEKLFF.